These 18 T cell receptor beta chains originate from one sample sequenced in a study of T cells after yellow fever vaccination. From the 5' RACE reads, TCRdb called clonotypes with MiXCR, one entry per CDR3 protein. The table has under 600,000 distinct CDR3 sequences, about 14% seen once. The sample here was PBMCs, taken on the day of the yellow fever booster vaccination. All receptors derive from a man aged 25 to 40 who received the YFV17D yellow fever vaccine.

This clonotype was observed a handful of times. The chain joins TRBV20-1 to TRBJ2-4; tentatively, D is TRBD1 or TRBD2 (5 bases each). Looked up from germline, CDR1 is DFQATT and CDR2 is SNEGSKA (reference sequence). V gave up 0 bases and J gave up 4 bases, with 16 bases separating them. The CDR3 covers 16 residues. CDR3 bases: TGCAGTGCTAGAGAGGGACCTAGGATGGGTAAAAACATTCAGTACTTC. Encoded protein: CSAREGPRMGKNIQYF.

This chain uses TRBV7-2 with TRBJ2-3, with TRBD1 identical over 7 bases. Germline V lookup: CDR1 SGHTA, CDR2 FQGNSA. With V trimmed by 3 bases and J by 5 bases, 5 bases remained unmatched. CDR3 length equals 14 residues. The CDR3: CASSLDGTVDTQYF. The CDR3 nucleotides read TGTGCCAGCAGCTTGGACGGGACAGTAGATACGCAGTATTTT. The complete variable domain, with remaining parts taken from reference TRBV7-2 and TRBJ2-3, reads GAGVSQSPSNKVTEKGKDVELRCDPISGHTALYWYRQSLGQGLEFLIYFQGNSAPDKSGLPSDRFSAERTGGSVSTLTIQRTQQEDSAVYLCASSLDGTVDTQYFGPGTRLTVL.

CDR3 amino acids: CASSQTGRWGGTNEQFF. For the CDR3, the DNA is TGTGCCAGCAGTCAAACCGGACGGTGGGGGGGGACGAATGAGCAGTTCTTC. The chain uses TRBV27 and TRBJ2-1, with 7 bases matching TRBD2. From germline, CDR1 is MNHEY and CDR2 SMNVEV (reference sequence). The V and J ends lost 5 bases and 7 bases, in that order; junction bases with no gene match: 17. The CDR3 covers 17 residues.

This clonotype was counted only a few times. This rearrangement joins TRBV27 to TRBJ2-1, with D tentatively TRBD1 (7 bases). Germline CDR1 reads MNHEY; CDR2 reads SMNVEV (reference sequence). There are 14 residues in the CDR3. Trimming cost V 4 bases and J 9 bases, with 16 bases left between them. In DNA, the CDR3 is TGTGCCAGCAGTTACCTTGGAGGGGGCGGTGAGCAGTTCTTC. Translating gives CASSYLGGGGEQFF.

The CDR3 is CASGLTSGPYNEQFF. The DNA for the CDR3 is TGTGCCAGCGGCCTAACTAGCGGCCCATACAATGAGCAGTTCTTC. The rearrangement links TRBV7-3 to TRBJ2-1; 8 positions match TRBD2. Germline values: CDR1 SGHTA, CDR2 FQGTGA. V gave up 8 bases and J gave up 4 bases; unmatched junction bases: 10. The CDR3 is 15 amino acids.

V gene TRBV3-1 combines with J gene TRBJ2-7; D gene unclear. Germline V gene sequence: CDR1 LGHDT, CDR2 YNNKEL (reference sequence). V dropped 4 bases and J dropped 2 bases, with 9 bases sitting between them. This CDR3 region has 13 residues. The CDR3 nucleotides are TGTGCCAGCAGCCCCACCCATACCTACGAGCAGTACTTC. Its protein is CASSPTHTYEQYF.

The chain carries TRBV5-4 and TRBJ2-3; D gene ambiguous. The CDR3 consists of 15 residues. The germline V gene has CDR1 SGHNT and CDR2 YYREEE (reference sequence). V was trimmed by 4 bases and J by 2 bases, leaving 14 bases between them. The CDR3 DNA sequence: TGTGCCAGCAGCACCCGGACGGACGCCACAGATACGCAGTATTTT. Protein: CASSTRTDATDTQYF.

This clonotype has just a few counts. The V call is TRBV12-3 or TRBV12-4, the J call TRBJ2-5; weak D call: TRBD2 (6 bases). The V gene lost 3 bases and the J gene lost 13 bases, with 18 bases spanning the gap. The CDR3 loop spans 13 amino acids. The CDR3 here is CASSFGDLRRGYF. Written as DNA, the CDR3 is TGTGCCAGCAGTTTTGGGGACCTACGGCGGGGGTACTTC.

The chain couples TRBV7-9 to TRBJ2-1, with D possibly called TRBD1 or TRBD2 (5 bases each). Trimming pared 1 base from V and 8 bases from J, leaving 12 bases between. Per germline, CDR1 SEHNR and CDR2 FQNEAQ (reference sequence). The CDR3 extends over 14 amino acids. CDR3 amino acids: CASSLEMRGDEQFF. The CDR3 bases are TGTGCCAGCAGCTTAGAGATGAGGGGCGATGAGCAGTTCTTC. Full variable domain (rest looked up from reference TRBV7-9 and TRBJ2-1): DTGVSQNPRHKITKRGQNVTFRCDPISEHNRLYWYRQTLGQGPEFLTYFQNEAQLEKSRLLSDRFSAERPKGSFSTLEIQRTEQGDSAMYLCASSLEMRGDEQFFGPGTRLTVL.

This clonotype was found a few times. The chain employs TRBV5-6 and TRBJ2-6; 7 bases are shared with TRBD1. This CDR3 has 16 residues. Germline trimming cut 10 bases from V and 1 base from J; bases unmatched to any gene: 11. From germline, CDR1 is SGHDT and CDR2 YYEEEE. The CDR3 spells CAGYRGLDSGANVLTF. Here the CDR3 DNA reads TGTGCCGGCTACAGGGGTCTGGATTCTGGGGCCAACGTCCTGACTTTC.

This chain joins TRBV9 and TRBJ2-1; TRBD2 aligns across 7 bases. The length of the CDR3 is 16 residues. After removal of 1 base from V and 5 bases from J, the junction contained 9 bases not matched to a gene. Germline-derived CDR1 and CDR2 are SGDLS and YYNGEE. This chain's CDR3 is CASSVNRDYLNNEQFF. The DNA for the CDR3 is TGTGCCAGCAGCGTAAACCGGGACTACTTAAACAATGAGCAGTTCTTC.

This chain links TRBV12-5 with TRBJ2-1, with a weak D call TRBD1 (6 bases). Germline lookup yields CDR1 LGHNT and CDR2 FRNRAP. Trimming pared 6 bases from V and 5 bases from J, leaving 17 bases between. The CDR3 is made up of 15 amino acids. For the CDR3, the DNA is TGTGCTAGTGGACCGGGGACACGCGTTAACAATGAGCAGTTCTTC. The encoded protein is CASGPGTRVNNEQFF.

The genes are TRBV6-1 and TRBJ2-3, with TRBD2 matching 8 bases. CDR1 MNHNS and CDR2 SASEGT come from the germline V gene. Trimming cost V 6 bases and J 0 bases; bases outside gene matches: 11. The CDR3 runs to 17 residues. The CDR3 spells CASRSSGRPTSTDTQYF. CDR3 coding DNA: TGTGCCAGCAGATCGAGCGGGAGACCTACTAGCACAGATACGCAGTATTTT.

The rearrangement uses TRBV5-1 and TRBJ2-1; 11 bases fit TRBD1. CDR3 length: 18 amino acids. J was trimmed by 5 bases and V by 3 bases; bases with no gene match: 13. The V gene's germline CDR1 is SGHRS and CDR2 YFSETQ. The DNA for the CDR3 is TGCGCCAGCAGCTCAACACGTTCCGGGACAGGGGGGGACAATGAGCAGTTCTTC. It codes for CASSSTRSGTGGDNEQFF.

The CDR3 is CASSFTPNEQFF. The CDR3 coding sequence is TGTGCCAGCAGCTTCACCCCCAATGAGCAGTTCTTC. The chain recombines TRBV7-9 with TRBJ2-1; D not certain. Germline assignment: CDR1 SEHNR and CDR2 FQNEAQ (reference sequence). The CDR3 contains 12 residues. The V end was cut by 3 bases, the J end by 6 bases, with 6 bases between.

The chain couples TRBV4-3 to TRBJ2-5, with 8 positions matching TRBD1. The CDR3 consists of 15 residues. Trimming at V came to 3 bases and at J to 5 bases, leaving 8 bases not matched to a gene. Germline V gene sequence: CDR1 LGHNA, CDR2 YSLEER. The CDR3 nucleotides read TGCGCCAGCAGCCACGGACAGGGCCGGCGGGAGACCCAGTACTTC. This gives the protein CASSHGQGRRETQYF.

This clonotype was counted only a few times. The chain recombines TRBV6-1 with TRBJ2-1; 7 positions agree with TRBD1. The V gene's germline CDR1 is MNHNS and CDR2 SASEGT. The CDR3 sequence is 15 residues long. The trim removed 6 bases at V and 0 bases at J, leaving 5 bases unmatched. CDR3 sequence reads: CASRNRQGSYNEQFF. The CDR3 DNA follows: TGTGCCAGCAGGAATAGACAGGGCTCCTACAATGAGCAGTTCTTC.

DNA of the CDR3: TGTGCCAGCAGTTTCGGTGGGGCCAACGTCCTGACTTTC. It specifies CASSFGGANVLTF. The chain recombines TRBV27 with TRBJ2-6, with D unclear. The germline V gene has CDR1 MNHEY and CDR2 SMNVEV (reference sequence). The CDR3 spans 13 residues. V lost 3 bases to trimming and J lost 3 bases, with 3 bases between them.